The T cell receptor beta chain under discussion was sequenced for a study of cytomegalovirus exposure and HLA in healthy donors. Notes on the study in general: Reports credit the classifier with highly specific, highly sensitive diagnosis of cytomegalovirus status. The CMV antigen specificity of a few CMV-associated chains was confirmed through in vitro analysis. Per a prior analysis, the majority of TCR beta V segments were productive roughly 90% or roughly 30% of the time.

Researchers ran the PCR with 60 Vbeta and 13 Jbeta primers. Sequencing used immunoSEQ multiplex PCR; TCRdb keeps in-frame clones, though not all of them. Among roughly 130,000 clones listed, just under 75% were seen once. Regarding this clone: Its target is not known.

V was pared by 5 bases and J by 4 bases, with 9 bases between. CDR3 length: 13 amino acids. From germline, CDR1 is SGHVS and CDR2 FNYEAQ. V usage is TRBV7-6 and J usage is TRBJ1-5; a weak D match, TRBD1 (6 bases). This clonotype originated in a man aged 40-49 years in good health and CMV-seropositive. The sample comprised PBMCs. The CDR3 loop is CASSPGQNQPQHF. The CDR3 region has the DNA TGTGCCAGCAGCCCCGGACAGAATCAGCCCCAGCATTTT.